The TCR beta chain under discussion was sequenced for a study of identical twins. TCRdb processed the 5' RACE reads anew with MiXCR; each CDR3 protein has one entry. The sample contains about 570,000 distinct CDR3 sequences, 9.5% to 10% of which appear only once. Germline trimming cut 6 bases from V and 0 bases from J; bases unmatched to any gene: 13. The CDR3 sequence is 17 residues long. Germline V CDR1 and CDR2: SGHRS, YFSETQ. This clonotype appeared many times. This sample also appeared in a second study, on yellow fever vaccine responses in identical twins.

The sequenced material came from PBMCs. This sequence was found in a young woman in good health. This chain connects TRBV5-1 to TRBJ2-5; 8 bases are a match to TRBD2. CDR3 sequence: CASIKGGGTRYQETQYF. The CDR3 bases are TGCGCCAGCATAAAAGGCGGGGGGACAAGGTACCAAGAGACCCAGTACTTC. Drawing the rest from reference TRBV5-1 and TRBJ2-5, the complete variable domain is KAGVTQTPRYLIKTRGQQVTLSCSPISGHRSVSWYQQTPGQGLQFLFEYFSETQRNKGNFPGRFSGRQFSNSRSEMNVSTLELGDSALYLCASIKGGGTRYQETQYFGPGTRLLVL.